A single sample is the source of the 21 T cell receptor beta chains below, sequenced in a study of glioma-infiltrating T cells. Using RNA template, CDR3s of TCR alpha and beta were amplified with iRepertoire arm-PCR. MiXCR, run by TCRdb on the multiplex PCR reads, gives a single entry per CDR3 protein. This sample carries approximately 120,000 distinct CDR3 sequences, less than 30% of them seen once, and the ten largest clones take roughly 30%. Source material: glioma tissue, nonneoplastic brain tissue, or PBMCs (not recorded which). These receptors originate from a human donor with low-grade glioma or glioblastoma, undergoing nonglioma brain surgery, or in good health (not recorded which).

As concerns this clonotype: The conserved phenylalanine or tryptophan normally closing the CDR3 is absent here, so this likely arose from a read error. The rearrangement joins TRBV6-5 to TRBJ1-1; D unresolved. This CDR3 region has 12 residues. CDR1 MNHEY and CDR2 SVGAGI come from the germline V gene. The CDR3 is CASSYSPRIAFY. In DNA, the CDR3 is TGTGCCAGTAGTTACAGCCCCCGGATAGCTTTCTAT.

This clonotype was found many times. The chain links TRBV14 to TRBJ2-1, with D possibly matching TRBD1 (6 bases). Germline V gene sequence: CDR1 SGHDN, CDR2 FVKESK. This CDR3 has 14 amino acids. The germline V and J ends were trimmed by 5 bases and 4 bases, with 12 bases remaining between them. The CDR3 is CASSVGQTYNEQFF. The CDR3 nucleotides are TGTGCCAGCAGCGTCGGACAGACTTACAATGAGCAGTTCTTC.

There are many counts of this clonotype. The V gene is TRBV6-1, the J gene TRBJ2-7; D gene ambiguous. V dropped 6 bases and J dropped 5 bases, with 17 bases sitting between them. Germline V gene lookup returns CDR1 MNHNS and CDR2 SASEGT. The CDR3 loop spans 14 amino acids. The CDR3 is CASRQLTGTHEQYF. CDR3 nucleotides: TGTGCCAGCAGACAACTTACTGGCACCCACGAGCAGTACTTC.

This clonotype was recorded many times. V is TRBV20-1 and J is TRBJ2-7; D possibly corresponds to TRBD2 (6 bases). The CDR3 length is 12 residues. Germline V gives CDR1 DFQATT, CDR2 SNEGSKA (reference sequence). V shed 4 bases and J shed 3 bases, with 10 bases lying between them. The CDR3 reads CSAIGRLYEQYF. Here the CDR3 DNA reads TGCAGTGCTATTGGGAGGCTCTACGAGCAGTACTTC.

This clonotype was observed many times. CDR3 region: CASSYLGQGAYEQYF. CDR3 DNA sequence: TGTGCCAGCAGTTACTTGGGACAGGGGGCGTACGAGCAGTACTTC. The chain couples TRBV6-5 to TRBJ2-7, with 12 bases lining up with TRBD1. This CDR3 is 15 amino acids long. Germline V gene sequence: CDR1 MNHEY, CDR2 SVGAGI. V lost 1 base to trimming and J lost 4 bases; unmatched junction nucleotides: 2.

This clonotype has a handful of counts. The chain couples TRBV14 to TRBJ2-3, with D maybe TRBD1 (5 bases). The CDR3 is 16 amino acids. V lost 0 bases and J lost 4, with 14 bases in between. Germline CDR1 SGHDN, CDR2 FVKESK. The CDR3: CASSQDTRVSSDTQYF. The CDR3 coding sequence is TGTGCCAGCAGCCAAGATACCAGGGTTTCTTCAGATACGCAGTATTTT.

On this clonotype itself: Given a much more abundant clone one base away, this may be a read error. CDR3 amino acids: CASSISGAEGRYTF. As DNA, the CDR3 is TGTGCCAGTAGTATTTCCGGAGCAGAGGGACGCTACACCTTC. The rearrangement joins TRBV19 to TRBJ1-2; D possibly corresponds to TRBD1 (5 bases). Trimming took off 3 bases at V and 9 bases at J, with 17 bases between the two ends. Germline loops: CDR1 LNHDA, CDR2 SQIVND (reference sequence). CDR3 size: 14 residues.

As for this clonotype: A much larger clonotype is one base distant, so this may be a read error. The CDR3 reads CASSSLSLEGRSYYNSPLHF. The CDR3 coding sequence is TGTGCCAGCAGCTCCTTAAGCCTAGAGGGTCGAAGCTACTATAATTCACCCCTCCACTTT. V usage is TRBV7-3 and J usage is TRBJ1-6; no reliable D call. The CDR3 spans 20 residues. Between the trimmed V and J ends, which lost 4 bases and 3 bases, there was a span of 25 bases. Germline V gene lookup returns CDR1 SGHTA and CDR2 FQGTGA.

The chain joins TRBV20-1 to TRBJ2-7; no reliable D call. The V end lost 4 bases, the J end lost 3 bases, and 16 bases lay between the germline ends. This CDR3 spans 14 amino acids. From germline, CDR1 is DFQATT and CDR2 SNEGSKA (reference sequence). The CDR3 DNA follows: TGCAGTGCTACCTCCACCCCCCCTTACTACGAGCAGTACTTC. This sequence encodes CSATSTPPYYEQYF.

This clonotype was counted at least ten times. The chain recombines TRBV6-1 with TRBJ2-2; 8 nucleotides agree with TRBD1. Germline CDR1 MNHNS, CDR2 SASEGT. Trimming cost V 7 bases and J 8 bases; bases outside gene matches: 6. The length of the CDR3 is 13 residues. The CDR3 coding sequence is TGTGCCAGCACAGGGGGCGCTTGGGGGGAGCTGTTTTTT. Protein: CASTGGAWGELFF.

This clonotype was seen repeatedly, ten times or more. The chain recombines TRBV29-1 with TRBJ1-2; a possible D gene is TRBD1 (6 bases). V dropped 6 bases and J dropped 2 bases, with 25 bases sitting between them. From germline, CDR1 is SQVTM and CDR2 ANQGSEA. CDR3 length equals 17 residues. CDR3 nucleotides: TGCAGCGTGGACCGCGGGACAAAGCTTTACTTAAACTATGGCTACACCTTC. Encoded protein: CSVDRGTKLYLNYGYTF.

This clonotype was recorded at least ten times. V gene TRBV4-1 combines with J gene TRBJ1-5; 7 bases line up with TRBD1. V gave up 4 bases and J gave up 3 bases; unmatched junction bases: 9. Germline CDR1 and CDR2: MGHRA and YSYEKL. The CDR3 loop spans 16 amino acids. The CDR3 bases are TGCGCCAGCAGCCCCGAGGGACAGCGTATCAATCAGCCCCAGCATTTT. Translating gives CASSPEGQRINQPQHF.

Details on this clonotype: This may be a read error, as it is one base from a much larger clone. This chain links TRBV5-1 with TRBJ2-7; D remains ambiguous. The CDR3 spans 13 residues. Trimming cost V 5 bases and J 2 bases, with 11 bases left between them. Germline CDR1 reads SGHRS; CDR2 reads YFSETQ. The CDR3 DNA follows: TGCGCCAGCAGAGACGGATCCACCTACGAGCAGTACTTC. Its protein product is CASRDGSTYEQYF.

Many counts were recorded for this clonotype. J is TRBJ2-7 and V is TRBV19; no definite D call. V was trimmed by 3 bases and J by 4 bases, leaving 10 bases between them. In germline, CDR1 is LNHDA, CDR2 SQIVND (reference sequence). The CDR3 sequence is 13 residues long. In nucleotides, the CDR3 is TGTGCCAGTAGTATCAAGGGAAATTACGAGCAGTACTTC. This sequence encodes CASSIKGNYEQYF.

The sample holds many counts of this clonotype. J is TRBJ1-1 and V is TRBV4-3, with a tentative D call TRBD1 (5 bases). The germline V and J ends were trimmed by 4 bases and 0 bases, with 15 bases remaining between them. This CDR3 has 16 residues. The germline V gene has CDR1 LGHNA and CDR2 YSLEER. The CDR3 bases are TGCGCCAGCAGCCGAATGTGGCAGGGCATGAACACTGAAGCTTTCTTT. Protein sequence: CASSRMWQGMNTEAFF.

The sample holds many counts of this clonotype. This chain links TRBV20-1 with TRBJ2-1, with a tentative D call TRBD2 (5 bases). V lost 6 bases to trimming and J lost 12 bases, with 21 bases between them. CDR1 is DFQATT and CDR2 is SNEGSKA in the germline V gene (reference sequence). CDR3 size: 13 residues. DNA for the CDR3: TGCAGTGCCACGACTATTTCAACGACGGCGCAGTTCTTC. Translating it yields CSATTISTTAQFF.

This clonotype showed up many times. The chain couples TRBV7-2 to TRBJ2-7, with D unresolved. This CDR3 spans 13 amino acids. V lost 8 bases, J lost 4 bases, and 15 bases lay in between. Germline-derived CDR1 and CDR2 are SGHTA and FQGNSA. CDR3 in amino acids: CASGLEKSYEQYF. The CDR3 DNA sequence: TGTGCCAGCGGCCTTGAAAAGTCTTACGAGCAGTACTTC.

The chain uses TRBV15 and TRBJ2-3; D assignment may be TRBD1 or TRBD2 (5 bases each). CDR1 and CDR2 from the germline V gene are LNHNV and YYDKDF (reference sequence). CDR3 length: 17 amino acids. The CDR3 DNA reads as TGTGCAAACAGCAGAGGGGTTCTAGCTGGGAGCACAGATACGCAGTATTTT. Its translation is CANSRGVLAGSTDTQYF.

The chain couples TRBV28 to TRBJ2-7; possibly TRBD1 for D (7 bases). Per the germline V gene, CDR1 is MDHEN and CDR2 is SYDVKM. CDR3 length: 14 amino acids. V was clipped by 5 bases and J by 5 bases, with 16 bases between them. CDR3 in DNA: TGTGCCAGCAGTCGCCCAGGGGGAGGCGACGAGCAGTACTTC. Translated: CASSRPGGGDEQYF.

This chain uses TRBV7-9 with TRBJ2-2, with D uncertain. Trimming stripped 6 bases from V and 2 bases from J, with 7 bases between. The CDR3 is 13 residues long. Germline V lookup: CDR1 SEHNR, CDR2 FQNEAQ (reference sequence). The CDR3 spells CASSKSNTGELFF. The CDR3 DNA follows: TGTGCCAGCAGTAAAAGTAACACCGGGGAGCTGTTTTTT. The full variable domain, its missing parts supplied by reference TRBV7-9 and TRBJ2-2, is DTGVSQNPRHKITKRGQNVTFRCDPISEHNRLYWYRQTLGQGPEFLTYFQNEAQLEKSRLLSDRFSAERPKGSFSTLEIQRTEQGDSAMYLCASSKSNTGELFFGEGSRLTVL.

This clonotype occurred once. This chain's CDR3 is CASSLPRLADSYNEQFF. The CDR3 nucleotides are TGTGCCAGCAGTTTGCCCCGACTAGCCGATTCCTACAATGAGCAGTTCTTC. V usage is TRBV28 and J usage is TRBJ2-1; 7 bases are shared with TRBD2. The CDR3 is 17 amino acids. The germline CDR1 and CDR2 sequences are MDHEN and SYDVKM. J gave up 1 base and V 3 bases, and 9 bases lay outside the gene matches.